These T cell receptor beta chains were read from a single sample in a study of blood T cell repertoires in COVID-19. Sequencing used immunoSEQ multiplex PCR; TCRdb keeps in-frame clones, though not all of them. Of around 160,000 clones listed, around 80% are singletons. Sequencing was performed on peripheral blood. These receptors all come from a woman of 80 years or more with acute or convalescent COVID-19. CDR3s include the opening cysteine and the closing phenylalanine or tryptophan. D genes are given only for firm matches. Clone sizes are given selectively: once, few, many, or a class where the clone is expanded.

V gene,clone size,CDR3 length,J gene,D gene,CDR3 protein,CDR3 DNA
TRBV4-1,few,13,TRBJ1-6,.,CASSQIEASPLHF,TGCGCCAGCAGCCAGATCGAAGCTTCACCCCTCCACTTT
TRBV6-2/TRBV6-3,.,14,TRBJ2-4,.,CASSANSGYAIQYF,TGTGCCAGCAGTGCCAATTCAGGGTACGCCATTCAGTACTTC
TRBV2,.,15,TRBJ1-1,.,CARSWAVNMNTEAFF,TGTGCCAGGTCTTGGGCAGTTAACATGAACACTGAAGCTTTCTTT
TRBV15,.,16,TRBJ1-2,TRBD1,CATSRGNPGQVYGYTF,TGTGCCACCAGCAGAGGGAATCCGGGACAGGTCTATGGCTACACCTTC
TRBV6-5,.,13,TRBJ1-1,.,CASSYNTNTEAFF,TGTGCCAGCAGTTACAACACCAACACTGAAGCTTTCTTT
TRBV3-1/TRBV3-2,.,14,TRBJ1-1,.,CASSPRVRNTEAFF,TGTGCCAGCAGCCCCCGAGTGAGGAACACTGAAGCTTTCTTT
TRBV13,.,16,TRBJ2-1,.,CASSHQRGSSYNEQFF,TGTGCCAGCAGCCATCAGAGAGGGAGCTCCTACAATGAGCAGTTCTTC
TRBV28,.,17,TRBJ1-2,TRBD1,CASRSLGQVLGSYGYTF,TGTGCCAGCAGATCCCTCGGACAGGTGCTCGGTAGCTATGGCTACACCTTC
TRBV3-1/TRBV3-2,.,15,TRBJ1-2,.,CASSQAGGGGGSYTF,TGTGCCAGCAGCCAAGCGGGCGGAGGCGGAGGCAGCTACACCTTC
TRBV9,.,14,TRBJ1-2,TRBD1,CASSDGTGAYGYTF,TGTGCCAGCAGTGACGGGACAGGGGCCTATGGCTACACCTTC
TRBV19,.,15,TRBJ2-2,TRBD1,CATPRDRGITGELFF,TGTGCCACACCCCGGGACAGGGGTATTACCGGGGAGCTGTTTTTT
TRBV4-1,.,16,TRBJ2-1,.,CASSQDPWASEGEQFF,TGCGCCAGCAGCCAAGATCCCTGGGCTAGCGAAGGTGAGCAGTTCTTC
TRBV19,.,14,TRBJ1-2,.,CASSISQGNYGYTF,TGTGCCAGTAGTATTTCTCAGGGAAACTATGGCTACACCTTC
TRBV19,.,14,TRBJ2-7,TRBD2,CASSPGTRSYEQYF,TGTGCCAGTAGCCCGGGGACTAGGTCCTACGAGCAGTACTTC
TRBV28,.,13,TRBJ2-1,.,CASTLGGYNEQFF,TGTGCCAGCACCCTCGGAGGGTACAATGAGCAGTTCTTC
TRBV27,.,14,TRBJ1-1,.,CASSFFGSSTEAFF,TGTGCCAGCAGTTTTTTCGGTTCGAGCACTGAAGCTTTCTTT
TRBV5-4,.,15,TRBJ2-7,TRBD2,CASSLGPAGVYEQYF,TGTGCCAGCAGCTTGGGGCCAGCGGGAGTATACGAGCAGTACTTC
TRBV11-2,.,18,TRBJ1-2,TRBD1,CASSTPADRGRLNYGYTF,TGTGCCAGCAGCACCCCGGCGGACAGGGGACGACTTAACTATGGCTACACCTTC
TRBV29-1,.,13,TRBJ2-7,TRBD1,CSVGGQPPYEQYF,TGCAGCGTTGGGGGACAGCCCCCCTACGAGCAGTACTTC
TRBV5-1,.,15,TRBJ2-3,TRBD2,CASSLAGRAPDTQYF,TGCGCCAGCAGCTTGGCCGGGAGGGCCCCAGATACGCAGTATTTT
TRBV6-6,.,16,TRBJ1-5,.,CASRPVGVLGNQPQHF,TGTGCCAGCAGGCCCGTGGGCGTATTGGGCAATCAGCCCCAGCATTTT
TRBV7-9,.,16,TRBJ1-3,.,CASSFGAIVSGNTIYF,TGTGCCAGCAGCTTTGGGGCAATAGTCTCTGGAAACACCATATATTTT
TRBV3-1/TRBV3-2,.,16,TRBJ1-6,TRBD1,CASSLKGQGDNSPLHF,TGTGCCAGCAGCCTAAAAGGACAGGGGGATAATTCACCCCTCCACTTT
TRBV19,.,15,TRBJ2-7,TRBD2,CASSIAASGRNEQYF,TGTGCCAGTAGTATAGCGGCTAGCGGGAGGAACGAGCAGTACTTC
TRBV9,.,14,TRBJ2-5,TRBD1,CASSVQGAWETQYF,TGTGCCAGCAGCGTCCAGGGGGCGTGGGAGACCCAGTACTTC
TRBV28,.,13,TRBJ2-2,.,CASSYGTTGELFF,TGTGCCAGCAGCTACGGTACCACCGGGGAGCTGTTTTTT
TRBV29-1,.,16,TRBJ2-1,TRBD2,CSVVPRGRTTYNEQFF,TGCAGCGTTGTCCCCCGCGGGAGGACGACCTACAATGAGCAGTTCTTC
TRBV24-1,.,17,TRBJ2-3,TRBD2,CATRWTSGREGADTQYF,TGTGCCACCAGGTGGACTAGCGGGAGGGAGGGGGCAGATACGCAGTATTTT
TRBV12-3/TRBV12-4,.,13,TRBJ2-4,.,CASSLGHRNIQYF,TGTGCCAGCAGTTTAGGACACAGGAACATTCAGTACTTC
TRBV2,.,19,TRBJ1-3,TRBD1,CASRRQGSSLSLQGNTIYF,TGTGCCAGCAGGAGACAGGGCTCGAGCTTATCTTTACAGGGAAACACCATATATTTT
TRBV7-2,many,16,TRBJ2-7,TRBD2,CASSSGLAGALDEQYF,TGTGCCAGCAGCTCCGGACTAGCGGGAGCTCTCGACGAGCAGTACTTC
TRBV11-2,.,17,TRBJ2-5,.,CASSPATGLGLQETQYF,TGTGCCAGCAGCCCTGCGACAGGTTTGGGCCTTCAAGAGACCCAGTACTTC
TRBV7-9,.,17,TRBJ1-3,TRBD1,CASSLERTGTGGNTIYF,TGTGCCAGCAGCTTAGAGCGCACCGGGACAGGAGGAAACACCATATATTTT
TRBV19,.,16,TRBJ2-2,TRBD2,CASRGTSFSNTGELFF,TGTGCCAGTAGGGGGACTAGCTTCTCGAACACCGGGGAGCTGTTTTTT
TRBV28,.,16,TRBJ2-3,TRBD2,CASSAQGLAGEDTQYF,TGTGCCAGCAGTGCCCAAGGACTAGCGGGAGAAGATACGCAGTATTTT
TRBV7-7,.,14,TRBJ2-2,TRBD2,CASRAGANTGELFF,TGTGCTAGCAGAGCGGGAGCGAACACCGGGGAGCTGTTTTTT
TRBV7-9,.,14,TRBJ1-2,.,CASSPILPPYSYTF,TGTGCCAGCAGCCCCATCCTACCACCATATAGCTACACCTTC
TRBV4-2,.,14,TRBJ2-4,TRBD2,CASSQAVGGPPKDF,TGTGCCAGCAGCCAAGCGGTGGGAGGGCCTCCGAAGGACTTC
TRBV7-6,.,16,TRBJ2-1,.,CASSLRRASGDNEQFF,TGTGCCAGCAGCCTTAGGAGGGCCTCAGGTGACAATGAGCAGTTCTTC
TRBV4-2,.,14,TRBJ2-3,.,CASSQSMAGDTQYF,TGTGCCAGCAGCCAATCAATGGCTGGCGATACGCAGTATTTT
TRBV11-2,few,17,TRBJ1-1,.,CASSLDYSQRMNTEAFF,TGTGCCAGCAGCTTAGATTACAGCCAACGCATGAACACTGAAGCTTTCTTT
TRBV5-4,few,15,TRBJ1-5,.,CASSLNGGSNQPQHF,TGTGCCAGCAGCTTGAATGGAGGGAGCAATCAGCCCCAGCATTTT
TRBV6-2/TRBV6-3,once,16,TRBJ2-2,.,CASSYFRPGDTGELFF,TGTGCCAGCAGTTACTTCCGTCCGGGGGACACCGGGGAGCTGTTTTTT
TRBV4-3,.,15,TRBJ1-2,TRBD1,CASSQERGLRVGYTF,TGCGCCAGCAGCCAAGAGAGGGGGCTTAGGGTTGGCTACACCTTC
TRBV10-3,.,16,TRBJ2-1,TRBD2,CAISVLGSSGYNEQFF,TGTGCCATCAGTGTACTAGGGTCTAGCGGCTACAATGAGCAGTTCTTC
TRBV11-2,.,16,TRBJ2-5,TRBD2,CASSPVLTSGEETQYF,TGTGCCAGCAGCCCCGTTCTGACTAGCGGGGAAGAGACCCAGTACTTC
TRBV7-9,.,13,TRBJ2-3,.,CASSERTADTQYF,TGTGCCAGCAGCGAACGGACAGCAGATACGCAGTATTTT
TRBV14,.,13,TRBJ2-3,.,CASKEGGIGTQYF,TGTGCCAGCAAGGAGGGGGGGATTGGTACGCAGTATTTT
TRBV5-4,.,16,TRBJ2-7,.,CASSFPSRTGSYEQYF,TGTGCCAGCAGCTTTCCTTCCCGGACGGGGTCCTACGAGCAGTACTTC
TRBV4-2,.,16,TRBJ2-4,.,CASSQEVRGTINIQYF,TGTGCCAGCAGCCAAGAAGTCCGGGGAACTATAAACATTCAGTACTTC
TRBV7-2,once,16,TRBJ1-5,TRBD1,CASSLGQASPNQPQHF,TGTGCCAGCAGCTTGGGACAGGCCTCTCCCAATCAGCCCCAGCATTTT
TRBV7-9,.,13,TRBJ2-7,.,CASSPPDRHEQYF,TGTGCCAGCAGCCCCCCCGACAGACACGAGCAGTACTTC
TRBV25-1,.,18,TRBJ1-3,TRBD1,CASSGTGGIFSTGNTIYF,TGTGCCAGCAGTGGGACAGGGGGGATTTTCAGTACTGGAAACACCATATATTTT
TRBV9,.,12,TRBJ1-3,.,CASSVVEGTIYF,TGTGCCAGCAGCGTCGTCGAGGGCACCATATATTTT
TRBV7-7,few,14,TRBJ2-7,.,CASSLSQGAYEQYF,TGTGCTAGCAGCTTATCACAGGGAGCTTACGAGCAGTACTTC